This record looks at one TCR beta chain sequence and its context. The entry originates in a study of blood T cell repertoires in COVID-19. Whole-study context: Samples came from the United States, Italy and Spain, spanning acute and convalescent COVID-19.

In the original processing: Amplified reference gene primers provided the basis for estimating nucleated cell counts. Assay used: immunoSEQ multiplex PCR; TCRdb lists only in-frame clones, some missing. The D gene and trimming were derived from the DNA, and the V and J assignments and clone size from that table. The sample has 150,000 or so clones, approximately 80% seen once. Sequenced: peripheral blood. The sequence was obtained from a woman aged 40 to 50 with active or convalescent COVID-19.

CDR3 amino acids: CASSRTPGRVREAFF. CDR3 in DNA: TGTGCCAGCAGCAGAACCCCCGGGCGGGTGAGGGAAGCTTTCTTT. V and J are TRBV11-2 and TRBJ1-1; the D is unclear. The V gene's germline CDR1 is SGHAT and CDR2 FQNNGV. The V end was cut by 5 bases, the J end by 8 bases, with 21 bases between. The CDR3 length is 15 residues.